This T cell receptor beta chain was sequenced in a study of human T cells and chemical hapten exposure. Study-level information: Small differences in pooled library volume mainly drove the variation in TCR yields per sample. Findings and caveats of the study: The study found that DPC sensitization did not change TCRs above 1 in 1000 frequency.

Study processing details: Counting gave a median of 95,638 TCRs per sample, with values ranging from about 23,224 to 700,000. TCRdb independently ran MiXCR on the RACE reads; one entry per CDR3 protein. For this entry, the V and J calls and clone size follow TCRdb and not the study's own pipeline. Of about 380,000 distinct CDR3 sequences listed, 5.1% were seen once; the top ten hold just over 2.5%. In the case of this clonotype: Its cognate antigen is unknown.

Time point of the sample: pre-sensitization, week 0. Described treatment: therapeutic diphenylcyclopropenone sensitization with weekly scalp DPC. Blood sampling preceded each patch test application. The TCR comes from a woman aged 45 to 65 with alopecia areata. Some clones in this sample may be carry-over from other donors' samples. This specimen was whole blood, taken in connection with sensitization to the hapten diphenylcyclopropenone (DPC).

The CDR3 here is CASSLERANEKLFF. In DNA form, the CDR3 reads TGCGCCAGCAGCTTGGAACGGGCTAATGAAAAACTGTTTTTT. The chain couples TRBV5-1 to TRBJ1-4; D gene uncertain. CDR3 length equals 14 residues. In germline, CDR1 is SGHRS, CDR2 YFSETQ. The germline V and J ends were trimmed by 0 bases and 3 bases, with 6 bases remaining between them.